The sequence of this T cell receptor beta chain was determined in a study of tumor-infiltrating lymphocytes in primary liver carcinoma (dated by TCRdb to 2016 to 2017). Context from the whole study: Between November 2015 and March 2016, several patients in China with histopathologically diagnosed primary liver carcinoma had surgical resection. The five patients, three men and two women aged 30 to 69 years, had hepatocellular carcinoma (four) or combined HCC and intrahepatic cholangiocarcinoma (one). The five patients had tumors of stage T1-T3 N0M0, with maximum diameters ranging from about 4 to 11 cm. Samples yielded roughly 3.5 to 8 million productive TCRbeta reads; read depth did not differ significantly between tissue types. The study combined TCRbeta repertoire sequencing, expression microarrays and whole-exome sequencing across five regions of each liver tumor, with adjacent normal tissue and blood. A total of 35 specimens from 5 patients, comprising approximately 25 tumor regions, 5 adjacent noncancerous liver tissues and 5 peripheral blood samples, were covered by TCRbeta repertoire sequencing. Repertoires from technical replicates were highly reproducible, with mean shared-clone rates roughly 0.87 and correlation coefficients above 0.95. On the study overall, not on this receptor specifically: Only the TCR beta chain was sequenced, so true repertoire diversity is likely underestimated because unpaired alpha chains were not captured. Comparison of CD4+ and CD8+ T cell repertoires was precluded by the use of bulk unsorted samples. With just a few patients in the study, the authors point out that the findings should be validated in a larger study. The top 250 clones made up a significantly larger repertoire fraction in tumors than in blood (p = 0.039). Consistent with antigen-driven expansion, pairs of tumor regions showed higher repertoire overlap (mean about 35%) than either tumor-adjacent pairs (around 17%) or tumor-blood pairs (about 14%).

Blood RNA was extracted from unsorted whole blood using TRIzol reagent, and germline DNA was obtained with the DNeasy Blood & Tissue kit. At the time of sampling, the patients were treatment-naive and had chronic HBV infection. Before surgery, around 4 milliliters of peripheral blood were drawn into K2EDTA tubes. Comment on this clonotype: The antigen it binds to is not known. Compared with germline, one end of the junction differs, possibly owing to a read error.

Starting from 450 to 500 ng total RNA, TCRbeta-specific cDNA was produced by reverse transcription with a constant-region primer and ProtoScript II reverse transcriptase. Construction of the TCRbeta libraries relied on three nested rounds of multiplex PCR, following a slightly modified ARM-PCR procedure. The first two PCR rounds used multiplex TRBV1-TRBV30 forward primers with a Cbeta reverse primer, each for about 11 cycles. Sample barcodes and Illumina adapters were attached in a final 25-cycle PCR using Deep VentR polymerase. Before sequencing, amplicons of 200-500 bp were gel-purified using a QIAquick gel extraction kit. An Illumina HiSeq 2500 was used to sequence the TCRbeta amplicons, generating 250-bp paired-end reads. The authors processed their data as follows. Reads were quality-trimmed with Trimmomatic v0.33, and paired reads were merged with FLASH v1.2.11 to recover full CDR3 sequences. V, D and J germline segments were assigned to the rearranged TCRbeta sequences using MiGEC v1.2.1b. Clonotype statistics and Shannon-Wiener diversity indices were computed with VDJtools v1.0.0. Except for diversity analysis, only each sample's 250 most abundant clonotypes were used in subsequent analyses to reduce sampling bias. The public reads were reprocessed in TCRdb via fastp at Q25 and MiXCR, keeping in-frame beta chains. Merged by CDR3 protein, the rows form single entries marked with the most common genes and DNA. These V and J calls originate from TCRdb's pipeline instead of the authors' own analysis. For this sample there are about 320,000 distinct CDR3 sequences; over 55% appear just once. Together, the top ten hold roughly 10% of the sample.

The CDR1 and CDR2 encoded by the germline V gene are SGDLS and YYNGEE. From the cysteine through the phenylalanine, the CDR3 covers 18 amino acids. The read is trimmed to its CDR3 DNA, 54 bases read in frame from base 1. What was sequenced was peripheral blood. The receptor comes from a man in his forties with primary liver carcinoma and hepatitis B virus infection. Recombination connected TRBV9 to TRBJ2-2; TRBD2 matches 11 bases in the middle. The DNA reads TGTGCCAGCAGCGTAGGAGGGACTAGCGGAACGAACACTGGGGAGCTGTTTTTT. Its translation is CASSVGGTSGTNTGELFF.